This TCR beta chain was profiled in a study of control samples from healthy donors and cancer patients. This table comes from immunoSEQ multiplex PCR, and its TCRdb copy is limited to in-frame clones, with some not included. This table holds roughly 150,000 clones, 90% to 95% found once. Sequencing was done on a sample of blood. The sequence derives from a man between 18 and 35 years old in good health.

The CDR3 region is CASSQDQWASYNSPLHF. The CDR3, as DNA: TGTGCCAGCAGCCAAGACCAATGGGCGTCCTATAATTCACCCCTCCACTTT. The chain has TRBV14 and TRBJ1-6; no clear D. This CDR3 is 17 amino acids long. V was trimmed by 0 bases and J by 1 base, leaving 10 bases between them. The germline V gene encodes CDR1 SGHDN and CDR2 FVKESK.